A single sample is the source of the 31 T cell receptor beta chains below, sequenced in a study of cytomegalovirus exposure and HLA in healthy donors. PCR used 60 Vbeta primers and 13 Jbeta primers. Libraries were prepared by immunoSEQ multiplex PCR; TCRdb keeps only in-frame clonotypes and omits some of them. The sample consists of approximately 120,000 clones, roughly 71% of them appearing once. Sequenced material: PBMCs. The source is a woman in her 70s in good health and CMV-seropositive.

V gene TRBV6-5 combines with J gene TRBJ1-5, with D possibly matching TRBD1 (6 bases). In germline, CDR1 is MNHEY, CDR2 SVGAGI. The CDR3 loop spans 14 amino acids. V gave up 5 bases and J gave up 3 bases, with 11 bases separating them. CDR3 sequence reads: CASSEGQPNQPQHF. CDR3 bases: TGTGCCAGCAGTGAAGGACAGCCCAATCAGCCCCAGCATTTT.

V and J are TRBV29-1 and TRBJ2-1; 9 nucleotides align to TRBD1. Germline-derived CDR1 and CDR2 are SQVTM and ANQGSEA. The CDR3 totals 13 residues. With 7 bases clipped from V and 8 bases from J, the junction kept 9 bases outside the gene matches. CDR3 bases: TGCAGCGCCCGGACAGGGGTGGATTATGAGCAGTTCTTC. Translating gives CSARTGVDYEQFF.

The V call is TRBV9, the J call TRBJ2-7; 8 bases map to TRBD1. Germline CDR1 reads SGDLS; CDR2 reads YYNGEE. CDR3 length: 14 residues. With 7 bases clipped from V and 4 bases from J, the junction kept 10 bases outside the gene matches. Written as DNA, the CDR3 is TGTGCCAGCCTGACCGGGACAGGCCCTTACGAGCAGTACTTC. It is translated as CASLTGTGPYEQYF.

The rearrangement uses TRBV7-2 and TRBJ2-5, with D possibly being TRBD2 (6 bases). The CDR3 contains 13 residues. V was pared by 5 bases and J by 2 bases, with 9 bases between. Germline V gene lookup returns CDR1 SGHTA and CDR2 FQGNSA. CDR3 DNA sequence: TGTGCCAGCAGCCTCGGGACTCAAGAGACCCAGTACTTC. It specifies CASSLGTQETQYF.

The rearrangement uses TRBV7-6 and TRBJ2-7; 11 nucleotides align to TRBD1. V gave up 5 bases and J gave up 3 bases; unmatched junction bases: 3. The germline V gene has CDR1 SGHVS and CDR2 FNYEAQ. The CDR3 contains 14 residues. CDR3 coding DNA: TGTGCCAGCAGCCACGGGACAGGGGGCTACGAGCAGTACTTC. This translates into CASSHGTGGYEQYF.

The chain joins TRBV30 to TRBJ2-3; 11 nucleotides agree with TRBD1. The CDR3 has 14 amino acids. After removal of 6 bases from V and 5 bases from J, the junction contained 7 bases not matched to a gene. Germline loops: CDR1 GTSNPN, CDR2 SVGIG (reference sequence). The CDR3 sequence is CACLDRGLEDTQYF. The CDR3 bases are TGTGCCTGCCTGGACAGGGGGCTCGAAGATACGCAGTATTTT.

The rearrangement links TRBV19 to TRBJ1-1; maybe TRBD1 (5 bases). Trimming stripped 1 base from V and 0 bases from J, with 9 bases between. The CDR3 contains 15 residues. Germline-derived CDR1 and CDR2 are LNHDA and SQIVND (reference sequence). The CDR3 DNA reads TGTGCCAGTAGTATAGCCGGGGGAGTGAACACTGAAGCTTTCTTT. Amino acids: CASSIAGGVNTEAFF.

Only a few counts were recorded for this clone. The chain recombines TRBV27 with TRBJ1-2, with a weak D call TRBD1 (5 bases). This CDR3 is 14 amino acids long. Germline V lookup: CDR1 MNHEY, CDR2 SMNVEV (reference sequence). Between the trimmed V and J ends, which lost 5 bases and 3 bases, there was a span of 13 bases. CDR3 DNA: TGTGCCAGCAGTCCGGAGTCCAGGGACTATGGCTACACCTTC. Its protein product is CASSPESRDYGYTF.

The chain recombines TRBV5-1 with TRBJ1-2; the match to TRBD1 covers 8 bases. J gave up 4 bases and V 4 bases, and 9 bases lay outside the gene matches. CDR1 and CDR2 (germline): SGHRS, YFSETQ. CDR3 length: 15 amino acids. CDR3 protein: CASSDGQGRIYGYTF. CDR3 coding DNA: TGCGCCAGCAGCGATGGACAGGGCAGGATCTATGGCTACACCTTC.

About this clone itself: The junction and the germline gene differ at one end; a read error may be behind it. The chain carries TRBV3-1 (or the pseudogene TRBV3-2) and TRBJ2-4; D uncertain. This CDR3 region has 9 residues. The germline gives CDR1 LGHDT, CDR2 YNNKEL (reference sequence). CDR3 region: CASSQVRLF. As DNA, the CDR3 is TGTGCCAGCAGCCAAGTGAGGCTCTTC.

This clone was counted between two and nine times. The chain links TRBV6-5 to TRBJ1-1; TRBD1 matches at 7 bases. The CDR3 contains 13 residues. V shed 10 bases, J shed 5 bases, and the junction held 10 bases outside the gene matches. Germline lookup yields CDR1 MNHEY and CDR2 SVGAGI. The CDR3 spells CATTGASATEAFF. The CDR3 coding sequence is TGTGCCACCACAGGGGCGTCGGCTACTGAAGCTTTCTTT.

The J gene is TRBJ2-4, the V gene TRBV7-8; TRBD2 matches at 8 bases. The CDR3 runs to 14 residues. Unmatched junction bases numbered 3, after V lost 0 bases and J lost 8 bases. In germline, CDR1 is SGHVS, CDR2 FQNEAQ. CDR3 coding DNA: TGTGCCAGCAGCTTAGCTTTACTAGCGGACATTCAGTACTTC. Its translation: CASSLALLADIQYF.

In this sample, this clone turned up a few times. The rearrangement links TRBV5-1 to TRBJ1-2; the match to TRBD1 covers 9 bases. The junction had 8 bases not matched to a gene; V was cut back by 8 bases and J by 0 bases. Looked up from germline, CDR1 is SGHRS and CDR2 is YFSETQ. This CDR3 is built from 15 residues. CDR3 DNA sequence: TGCGCCAGTGCACAGGGGGCTCCAGCTAACTATGGCTACACCTTC. Translated: CASAQGAPANYGYTF.

This clone was detected a few times. The gene calls are TRBV11-2 and TRBJ1-1; the D gene is possibly TRBD1 (6 bases). V gave up 8 bases and J gave up 1 base, with 14 bases separating them. From germline, CDR1 is SGHAT and CDR2 FQNNGV. CDR3 length: 14 amino acids. CDR3 in DNA: TGTGCCAGCCAGACCGGGGGGCGGAACACTGAAGCTTTCTTT. Translation gives CASQTGGRNTEAFF.

This CDR3 is CASSPRSPGQGNEKLFF. As DNA, the CDR3 is TGTGCCAGCAGCCCCCGTAGTCCGGGGCAGGGGAATGAAAAACTGTTTTTT. The chain uses TRBV7-2 and TRBJ1-4; TRBD1 is a possible D gene (6 bases). V shed 5 bases and J shed 5 bases, with 21 bases lying between them. The germline V gene has CDR1 SGHTA and CDR2 FQGNSA. This CDR3 contains 17 residues.

By proportion, this clone is medium-sized (0.01 to 0.1%). The rearrangement joins TRBV5-4 to TRBJ2-7; D perhaps matches TRBD1 (7 bases). The CDR3 covers 14 residues. V shed 1 base and J shed 6 bases, with 14 bases lying between them. The germline V gene has CDR1 SGHNT and CDR2 YYREEE (reference sequence). This CDR3 is CASSLSGGRREQYF. The CDR3 DNA sequence: TGTGCCAGCAGCTTGTCAGGGGGGCGCCGCGAGCAGTACTTC.

This chain joins TRBV4-2 and TRBJ1-2; D may be TRBD1 (5 bases). Trimming removed 1 base from V and 6 bases from J, with 15 bases in between. From germline, CDR1 is LGHNA and CDR2 YNFKEQ. The CDR3 length is 15 residues. The CDR3 coding sequence is TGTGCCAGCAGCCAAGGGGATAGCGGGGGTGATGGCTACACCTTC. It yields the protein CASSQGDSGGDGYTF.

The rearrangement uses TRBV6-1 and TRBJ2-3; tentative D call: TRBD1 (5 bases). The CDR3 contains 14 residues. The V gene lost 7 bases and the J gene lost 6 bases, with 17 bases spanning the gap. Germline CDR1 reads MNHNS; CDR2 reads SASEGT. The CDR3 sequence is CASTRPRVEDTQYF. CDR3 DNA sequence: TGTGCCAGCACCCGGCCCAGGGTAGAGGATACGCAGTATTTT.

The chain recombines TRBV18 with TRBJ2-2; TRBD2 matches at 12 bases. The germline CDR1 and CDR2 sequences are KGHSH and LQKENI. The CDR3 has 16 amino acids. V gave up 3 bases and J gave up 4 bases; unmatched junction bases: 3. Here the CDR3 reads CASSPRTSGTTGELFF. As DNA, the CDR3 is TGTGCCAGCTCACCGCGGACTAGCGGGACCACCGGGGAGCTGTTTTTT.

The V gene is TRBV13, the J gene TRBJ1-6; D possibly corresponds to TRBD1 (5 bases). V dropped 5 bases and J dropped 11 bases, with 13 bases sitting between them. Germline values: CDR1 PRHDT, CDR2 FYEKMQ (reference sequence). This CDR3 is built from 13 residues. The CDR3: CASSKQGSPPLHF. The CDR3 bases are TGTGCCAGCAGCAAGCAGGGTAGTCCACCCCTCCACTTT.

The chain joins TRBV19 to TRBJ1-2; D not resolved. This CDR3 has 18 amino acids. Trimming cost V 3 bases and J 4 bases, with 24 bases left between them. From germline, CDR1 is LNHDA and CDR2 SQIVND (reference sequence). CDR3 amino acids: CASSISSPPPGRLYGYTF. The CDR3 coding sequence is TGTGCCAGTAGTATCTCTTCACCCCCCCCGGGAAGACTCTATGGCTACACCTTC.

This chain links TRBV5-1 with TRBJ1-3; D not resolved. The CDR3 consists of 18 residues. With 0 bases removed from V and 3 bases from J, the gap between germline ends came to 19 bases. Germline CDR1 is SGHRS and CDR2 is YFSETQ. The CDR3 reads CASSLEGRRGGIGNTIYF. Written as DNA, the CDR3 is TGCGCCAGCAGCTTGGAGGGCAGGCGGGGTGGTATTGGAAACACCATATATTTT.

V usage is TRBV6-5 and J usage is TRBJ1-1, with D perhaps TRBD1 (5 bases). The CDR3 totals 15 residues. Per the germline V gene, CDR1 is MNHEY and CDR2 is SVGAGI. V lost 2 bases and J 0 bases, leaving 10 bases between the germline ends. The CDR3 nucleotides are TGTGCCAGCAGTTACATGGCAGGGCTGAACACTGAAGCTTTCTTT. This translates into CASSYMAGLNTEAFF.

V gene TRBV7-9 combines with J gene TRBJ2-7; D is unclear. Germline CDR1 reads SEHNR; CDR2 reads FQNEAQ (reference sequence). The V end lost 6 bases, the J end lost 6 bases, and 12 bases lay between the germline ends. This CDR3 spans 12 amino acids. In DNA form, the CDR3 reads TGTGCCAGCAGTCTTACCACGGTCGAGCAGTACTTC. Translation gives CASSLTTVEQYF.

The gene calls are TRBV4-1 and TRBJ2-3; the match to TRBD2 covers 8 bases. Germline V lookup: CDR1 MGHRA, CDR2 YSYEKL. V lost 2 bases and J lost 4; bases outside the gene matches: 11. This CDR3 has 17 residues. The CDR3 coding sequence is TGCGCCAGCAGCCAAAGATCGGGGGGGTTTATCTCAGATACGCAGTATTTT. Amino acids: CASSQRSGGFISDTQYF.

This clone was seen a handful of times. The chain combines TRBV15 with TRBJ1-2, with D perhaps TRBD1 (5 bases). The V and J ends lost 5 bases and 3 bases respectively, with 22 bases between them. Germline V gives CDR1 LNHNV, CDR2 YYDKDF (reference sequence). The CDR3 extends over 17 amino acids. CDR3 sequence: CATSGLAGDFRDYGYTF. Written as DNA, the CDR3 is TGTGCCACCAGCGGTCTGGCTGGGGACTTCAGGGACTATGGCTACACCTTC.

This clone occurred a few times. The chain uses TRBV6-6 and TRBJ1-1, with a tentative D call TRBD1 (6 bases). V was clipped by 6 bases and J by 5 bases, with 19 bases between them. Germline CDR1 and CDR2: MNHNY and SVGAGI (reference sequence). The CDR3 runs to 15 residues. CDR3 nucleotides: TGTGCCAGCAGCCTAGCCCCGGACAGACCAACTGAAGCTTTCTTT. It encodes CASSLAPDRPTEAFF.

The gene calls are TRBV6-1 and TRBJ2-5; 10 positions agree with TRBD1. The end of the DNA is better explained by TRBJ2-7, so the J call may be wrong. Germline V gives CDR1 MNHNS, CDR2 SASEGT. The CDR3 spans 13 residues. The CDR3 spells CASRRTGGNEQYF. DNA of the CDR3: TGTGCCAGCAGACGGACAGGGGGGAACGAGCAGTACTTC.

The chain uses TRBV7-2 and TRBJ2-7, with TRBD2 matching over 7 bases. This CDR3 region has 15 residues. Trimming cost V 4 bases and J 0 bases; bases outside gene matches: 6. The germline gives CDR1 SGHTA, CDR2 FQGNSA. The CDR3 reads CASSSLAGNSYEQYF. Here the CDR3 DNA reads TGTGCCAGCAGCTCCTTAGCGGGCAACTCCTACGAGCAGTACTTC.

The V call is TRBV7-3, the J call TRBJ1-1; maybe TRBD1 (6 bases). V lost 2 bases to trimming and J lost 4 bases, with 11 bases between them. Germline assignment: CDR1 SGHTA and CDR2 FQGTGA. The CDR3 runs to 14 residues. The CDR3 sequence: CASSLFTGSTEAFF. As DNA, the CDR3 is TGTGCCAGCAGCTTATTTACAGGGAGCACTGAAGCTTTCTTT.

This chain connects TRBV7-8 to TRBJ2-7; 12 bases align to TRBD1. J gave up 2 bases and V 8 bases, and 7 bases lay outside the gene matches. The CDR3 length is 15 residues. CDR1 is SGHVS and CDR2 is FQNEAQ in the germline V gene. The CDR3: CASGNGTGGPYEQYF. DNA of the CDR3: TGTGCCAGCGGAAATGGGACAGGGGGCCCCTACGAGCAGTACTTC.